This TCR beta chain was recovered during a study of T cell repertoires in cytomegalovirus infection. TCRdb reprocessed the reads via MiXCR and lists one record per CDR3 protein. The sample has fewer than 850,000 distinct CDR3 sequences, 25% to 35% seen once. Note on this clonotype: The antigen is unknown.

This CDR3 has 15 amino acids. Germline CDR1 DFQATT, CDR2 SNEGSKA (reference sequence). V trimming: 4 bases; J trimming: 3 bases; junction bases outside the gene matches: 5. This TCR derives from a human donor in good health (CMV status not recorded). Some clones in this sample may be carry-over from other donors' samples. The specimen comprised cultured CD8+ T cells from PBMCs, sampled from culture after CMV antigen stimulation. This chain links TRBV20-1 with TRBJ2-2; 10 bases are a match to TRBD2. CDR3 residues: CSATSGGGYTGELFF. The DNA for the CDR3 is TGCAGTGCTACAAGCGGGGGGGGGTACACCGGGGAGCTGTTTTTT.